These 4 T cell receptor beta chains came from one sample sequenced in a study of T cell changes during pregnancy in multiple sclerosis. Using immunoSEQ multiplex PCR, the repertoire was profiled, and TCRdb retains in-frame clones only, with some absent. The table includes approximately 85,000 clones, approximately 90% detected once. Sequenced here: peripheral blood, sampled in the first trimester of pregnancy. The receptors stem from a female donor with multiple sclerosis, enrolled in a pregnancy study.

The chain employs TRBV6-1 and TRBJ2-5; D perhaps matches TRBD1 (5 bases). V gave up 4 bases and J gave up 7 bases, with 16 bases separating them. The CDR3 runs 14 residues. Germline lookup yields CDR1 MNHNS and CDR2 SASEGT. The CDR3 bases are TGTGCCAGCAGTGTCCTCCTACAGGAGTGGACCCAGTACTTC. Translating gives CASSVLLQEWTQYF.

J is TRBJ1-3 and V is TRBV5-1; D unresolved. Germline CDR1 SGHRS, CDR2 YFSETQ. The CDR3 contains 16 residues. Between the trimmed V and J ends, which lost 4 bases and 2 bases, there was a span of 16 bases. For the CDR3, the DNA is TGCGCCAGCAGCCTTGAGCCCGGCGGGGCTGGAAACACCATATATTTT. This sequence encodes CASSLEPGGAGNTIYF.

This clone occurred once. This chain connects TRBV18 to TRBJ2-7; D uncertain. The CDR3 is 13 residues long. Trimming took 1 base from V and 0 from J, leaving 4 bases between them. Germline CDR1 KGHSH, CDR2 LQKENI. CDR3 sequence reads: CASSPQPSYEQYF. The CDR3 DNA is TGTGCCAGCTCACCACAGCCCTCCTACGAGCAGTACTTC.

J is TRBJ1-2 and V is TRBV11-3, with no clear D. The V end lost 0 bases, the J end lost 7 bases, and 15 bases lay between the germline ends. Looked up from germline, CDR1 is SGHNT and CDR2 is YENEEA. The CDR3 contains 15 residues. CDR3 in amino acids: CASSLDRIGALGYTF. The CDR3, as DNA: TGTGCCAGCAGCTTAGATCGTATAGGAGCGCTTGGCTACACCTTC.